This T cell receptor beta chain derives from a study of cytomegalovirus exposure and HLA in healthy donors. On the study more broadly: The platform used for the approximately 130 validation repertoires matched that of the approximately 710 first-cohort repertoires, a later analysis reported.

Trimming removed 3 bases from V and 11 bases from J, with 16 bases in between. Germline V gene data show CDR1 as SGHTA and CDR2 as FQGTGA. The CDR3 totals 13 residues. Comment on this clone: Its antigen is as yet unknown.

The method was immunoSEQ multiplex PCR; TCRdb's version includes in-frame clones alone and lacks a portion of them. This table has 100,000 to 150,000 clones, roughly 89% appearing once. The study, taken as a whole, reports: In vitro confirmation showed three CMV-associated chains to be CMV antigen specific. The study recorded over 150 TCR beta chains that were cytomegalovirus-associated. Reports credit the classifier with highly specific, highly sensitive diagnosis of cytomegalovirus status.

V usage is TRBV7-3 and J usage is TRBJ1-1, with D perhaps TRBD1 (6 bases). The TCR sequence derives from a woman under 30 in good health and CMV-seronegative. The sequencing input was PBMCs. The CDR3 nucleotides read TGTGCCAGCAGCTTTACAGGGTTGGCTTCGGCTTTCTTT. This encodes CASSFTGLASAFF.